A single T cell receptor (beta chain) is shown here with its context. This clonotype was seen a few times. The antigen this receptor binds is unknown. Within one base of it there is no much larger clone, and no base qualities were kept. Systemically healthy Caucasian individuals from Russia, some 40 in total and aged roughly 6 to 100 years, were included as donors. Approximately 10 milliliters of peripheral blood were collected from each donor into EDTA-treated Vacutainer tubes. Ficoll-Paque density-gradient centrifugation was used to isolate PBMCs, with at least 6.5 million obtained per sample. Total RNA, at least 6 micrograms per sample, was extracted from PBMCs with Trizol reagent. The percentages of naive CD45RAhigh/CD27high T cells were determined by flow cytometry on a PBMC aliquot from every donor. This specimen belongs to a study of blood T cells in healthy people across ages (dated by TCRdb to 2015 to 2017). Looking at the study overall: Template switching captured roughly one uniquely barcoded TCR beta cDNA molecule per two T cells in model experiments. To track age-related changes in TCR beta repertoire diversity, the study relied on deep sequencing normalized with unique cDNA molecular identifiers. Donors were grouped into four age groups: young (average approximately 15 years), middle-aged (39), aged (around 60) and long-lived (approximately 75). Donors of different ages were randomly distributed across sequencing lanes to avoid experimental bias. Using the same blood draw, the study looked at two additional independent replicas of 1 million unique cDNA reads for two donors, one aged 18 to 30 and the other aged 80 or older.

Overall study results and their limits: Total diversity estimates from one million sequenced T cells were considered lower bounds and underestimates. Conclusive comparison of naive and antigen-experienced compartments was prevented by the profiling of bulk unsorted PBMCs. A strong correlation was found between observed TCR beta diversity and the percentage of naive T cells measured by flow cytometry. As age increased, observed TCR beta diversity per million T cells dropped in a roughly linear way, and a significant reduction was already evident by age 40. Compared with the aged group, the long-lived group had more naive CD4+ T cells, fewer expanded clones and increased TCR diversity, a pattern suggesting age selection. Donor CMV infection status was unknown, potentially confounding age-related changes in expanded clonotypes.

CDR1 LGHDT and CDR2 YNNKEL were looked up in the germline V gene (reference sequence). The CDR3, from cysteine to phenylalanine, totals 17 residues. Only the CDR3 region is kept as DNA, spanning 51 bases read in frame from base 1. The trim is 1 base for V and 0 bases for J, with a gap of 16 bases between the germline ends. The library came from 5' RACE. The instrument was an Illumina HiSeq 2500. A second PCR of about 6 to 12 cycles was run with a J-beta primer mix and a sample-barcoded 5' primer. Each TCR beta cDNA molecule received a unique molecular identifier from a template-switch 5' adaptor carrying 12 random nucleotides. At least 2.5 million CDR3-containing paired-end reads were obtained from each sample. First-strand cDNA was synthesized from all RNA with the Mint cDNA synthesis kit, primed by a TRBC-specific oligonucleotide. Following uracil-DNA glycosylase treatment, a first 18-cycle PCR with universal primers M1SS and BC2_uni_R was performed on all cDNA. Under the source paper's analysis protocol: For normalization, 1 million high-quality reads were randomly selected from each sample, with every read carrying a distinct molecular identifier. Instead of being binned into consensus sequences, reads with shared molecular identifiers were discarded. MiTCR, set to a Q25 quality threshold and the strictest error-elimination algorithm, was used for CDR3 identification, clonotype clustering and error correction. A nonparametric unseen species model with Euler transformation was used to estimate a lower bound on total TCR beta diversity. TCRdb handled the public reads itself, with Q25 trimming in fastp and clone calling in MiXCR, and kept productive beta chains. Entries are consolidated by CDR3 protein sequence, retaining the most common genes and DNA. The V and J calls come from TCRdb's annotation, not from the publication. The sample table records roughly 680,000 distinct CDR3 sequences; roughly 49% of these occur just once. The ten largest account for around a third of the sample.

The receptor chain draws on TRBV3-1 and TRBJ2-7; too little of a D gene remains to name it. Sequencing was done on a sample of blood. This clonotype was sampled from a woman in her fifties or sixties in good health. In nucleotide form, the sequence is TGTGCCAGCAGCCAAGGGCATTTGCGCGGATACTCCTACGAGCAGTACTTC. This encodes CASSQGHLRGYSYEQYF.